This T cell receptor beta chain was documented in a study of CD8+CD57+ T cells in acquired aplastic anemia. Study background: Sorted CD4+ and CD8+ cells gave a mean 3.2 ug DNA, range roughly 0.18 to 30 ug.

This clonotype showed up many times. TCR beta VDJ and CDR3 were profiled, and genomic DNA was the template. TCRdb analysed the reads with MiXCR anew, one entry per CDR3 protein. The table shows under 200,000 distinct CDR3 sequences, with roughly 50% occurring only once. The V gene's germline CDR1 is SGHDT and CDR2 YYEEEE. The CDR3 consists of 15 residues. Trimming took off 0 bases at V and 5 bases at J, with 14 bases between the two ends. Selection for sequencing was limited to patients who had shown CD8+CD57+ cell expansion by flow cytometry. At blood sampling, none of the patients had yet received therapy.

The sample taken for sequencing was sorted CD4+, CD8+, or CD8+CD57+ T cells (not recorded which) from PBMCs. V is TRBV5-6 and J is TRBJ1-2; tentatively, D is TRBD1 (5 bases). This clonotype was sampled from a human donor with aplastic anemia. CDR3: CASSLEGAYWYGYTF. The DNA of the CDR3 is TGTGCCAGCAGCTTGGAAGGGGCTTATTGGTATGGCTACACCTTC.